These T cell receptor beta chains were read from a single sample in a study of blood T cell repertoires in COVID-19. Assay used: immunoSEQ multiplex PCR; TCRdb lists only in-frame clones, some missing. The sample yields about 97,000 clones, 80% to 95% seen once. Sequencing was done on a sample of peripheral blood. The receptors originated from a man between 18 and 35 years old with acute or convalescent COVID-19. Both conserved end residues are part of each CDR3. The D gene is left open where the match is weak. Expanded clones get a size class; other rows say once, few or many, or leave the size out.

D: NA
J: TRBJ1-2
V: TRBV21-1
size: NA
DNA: TGTGCCAGCAGCAAAACCGGGACTTGGGGCTACACCTTC
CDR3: CASSKTGTWGYTF

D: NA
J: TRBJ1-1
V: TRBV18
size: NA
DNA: TGTGCCAGCTCATCGACAGAGATGACTGAAGCTTTCTTT
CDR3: CASSSTEMTEAFF

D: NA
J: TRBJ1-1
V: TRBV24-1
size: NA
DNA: TGTGCCACCAGTGACGGAGATAACATGAGGAACGCTGAAGCTTTCTTT
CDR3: CATSDGDNMRNAEAFF

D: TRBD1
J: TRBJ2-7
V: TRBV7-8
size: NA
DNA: TGTGCCAGCAGCTTAGTGTTCGGGACAGGAGGGGGTACCTACGAGCAGTACTTC
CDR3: CASSLVFGTGGGTYEQYF

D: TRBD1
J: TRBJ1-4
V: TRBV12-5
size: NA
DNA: TGTGCTAGTGGTCGGGACAGAGCTAATGAAAAACTGTTTTTT
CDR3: CASGRDRANEKLFF

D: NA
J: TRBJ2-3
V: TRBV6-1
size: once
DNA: TGTGCCAGCAGTGAAGACAGTTCCACAGATACGCAGTATTTT
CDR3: CASSEDSSTDTQYF

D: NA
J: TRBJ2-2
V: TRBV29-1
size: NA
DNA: TGCAGCGCCACCAAGACTGCGGCGAACACCGGGGAGCTGTTTTTT
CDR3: CSATKTAANTGELFF

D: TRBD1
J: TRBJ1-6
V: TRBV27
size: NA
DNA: TGTGCCAGCAGTCCCCTACAGGGGAATAATTCACCCCTCCACTTT
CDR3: CASSPLQGNNSPLHF

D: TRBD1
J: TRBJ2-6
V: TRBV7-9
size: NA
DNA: TGTGCCAGCAGCACTTACAGGGGCTCCTCCTCTGGGGCCAACGTCCTGACTTTC
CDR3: CASSTYRGSSSGANVLTF

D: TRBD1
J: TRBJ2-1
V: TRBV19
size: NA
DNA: TGTGCCAGTAGTATCGGGACAGGGTTCAGGGGCAATGAGCAGTTCTTC
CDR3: CASSIGTGFRGNEQFF

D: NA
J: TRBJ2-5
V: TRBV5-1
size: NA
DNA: TGCGCCAGCAGCTTAACTAGTAGCCAAGAGACCCAGTACTTC
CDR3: CASSLTSSQETQYF

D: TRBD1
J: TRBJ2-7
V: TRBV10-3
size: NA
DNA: TGTGCCATCAGATCGTCAAGGACAGGGGAATCCTACGAGCAGTACTTC
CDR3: CAIRSSRTGESYEQYF

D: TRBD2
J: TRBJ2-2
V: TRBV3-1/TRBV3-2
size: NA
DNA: TGTGCCAGCAGTCATAGCGGGGGCACCGGGGAGCTGTTTTTT
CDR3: CASSHSGGTGELFF

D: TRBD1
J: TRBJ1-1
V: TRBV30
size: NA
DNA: TGTGCCTGGATGAGACAGGGAATGAACACTGAAGCTTTCTTT
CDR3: CAWMRQGMNTEAFF

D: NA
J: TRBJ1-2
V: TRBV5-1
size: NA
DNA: TGCGCCAGCAGTTCGAAAGGGAATATACAGGGTTCTAACTATGGCTACACCTTC
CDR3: CASSSKGNIQGSNYGYTF

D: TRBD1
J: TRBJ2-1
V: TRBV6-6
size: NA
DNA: TGTGCCAGCAGTTGGACAGGCAATGAGCAGTTCTTC
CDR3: CASSWTGNEQFF

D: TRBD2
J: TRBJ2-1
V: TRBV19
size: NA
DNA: TGTGCCAGTAGTACTCGAAGACTAGCGGGAACCGATGAGCAGTTCTTC
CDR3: CASSTRRLAGTDEQFF

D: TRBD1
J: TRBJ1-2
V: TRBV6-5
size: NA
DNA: TGTGCCAGCATCGAGGCCCCAGGGGGAAACTATGGCTACACCTTC
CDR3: CASIEAPGGNYGYTF

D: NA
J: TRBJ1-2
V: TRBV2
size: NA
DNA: TGTGCCAGCAGCGTAGACAGGAACTATGGCTACACCTTC
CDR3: CASSVDRNYGYTF

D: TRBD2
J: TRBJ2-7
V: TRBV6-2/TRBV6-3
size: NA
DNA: TGTGCCAGCAGTTACCCGGGACTAGCGGGAGAGCCCAAGTACGAGCAGTACTTC
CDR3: CASSYPGLAGEPKYEQYF

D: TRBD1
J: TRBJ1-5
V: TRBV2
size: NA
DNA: TGTGCCAGCAGACCGGACAGGGGAGATCAGCCCCAGCATTTT
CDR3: CASRPDRGDQPQHF

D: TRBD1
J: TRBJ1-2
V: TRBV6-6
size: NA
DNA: TGTGCCAGCAGACCCACAGGGGCTAACTATGGCTACACCTTC
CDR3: CASRPTGANYGYTF

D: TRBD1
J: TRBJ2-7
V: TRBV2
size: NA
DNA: TGTGCCAGCAGTGAAGGGACAGGGATTTACGAGCAGTACTTC
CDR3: CASSEGTGIYEQYF

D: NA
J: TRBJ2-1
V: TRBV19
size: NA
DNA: TGTGCCAGTAGTATCGGGTACAATGAGCAGTTCTTC
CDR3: CASSIGYNEQFF

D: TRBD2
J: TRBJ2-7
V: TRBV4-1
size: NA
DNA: TGCGCCAGCAGCTCAGCCTCTAGCGGGATCTCATCGGGGCAGTACTTC
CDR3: CASSSASSGISSGQYF

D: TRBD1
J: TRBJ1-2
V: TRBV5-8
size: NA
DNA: TGTGCCAGCAGCCAAACCGGGACAGGGGGCTTTAATGGCTACACCTTC
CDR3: CASSQTGTGGFNGYTF

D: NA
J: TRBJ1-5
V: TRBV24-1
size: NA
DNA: TGTGCCACCAGTGACCGCGCGACAGGTAGCAATCAGCCCCAGCATTTT
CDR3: CATSDRATGSNQPQHF

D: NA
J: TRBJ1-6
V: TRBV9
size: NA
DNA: TGTGCCAGCAGCGTAGGGCAGGGGATAGATAATTCACCCCTCCACTTT
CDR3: CASSVGQGIDNSPLHF

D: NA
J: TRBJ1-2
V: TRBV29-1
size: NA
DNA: TGCAGCGTTGAAAGACTTAACTATGGCTACACCTTC
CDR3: CSVERLNYGYTF

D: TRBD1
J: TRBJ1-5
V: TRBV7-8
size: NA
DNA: TGTGCCAGCAGCTTGTGGGGGACAGGGGTAAATTTGGGCAATCAGCCCCAGCATTTT
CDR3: CASSLWGTGVNLGNQPQHF

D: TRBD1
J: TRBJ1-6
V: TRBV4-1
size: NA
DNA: TGCGCCAGCAGCCGCATTAAGAAACAGGGGGGTTGGGGCGGCTCACCCCTCCACTTT
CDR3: CASSRIKKQGGWGGSPLHF

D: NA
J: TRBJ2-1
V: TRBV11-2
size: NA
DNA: TGTGCCAGCACCCTGAGGTCGGTGAGGAGCTCCTACAATGAGCAGTTCTTC
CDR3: CASTLRSVRSSYNEQFF

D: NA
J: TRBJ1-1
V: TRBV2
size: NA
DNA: TGTGCCAGCAAACTACAGGGGAACACTGAAGCTTTCTTT
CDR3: CASKLQGNTEAFF

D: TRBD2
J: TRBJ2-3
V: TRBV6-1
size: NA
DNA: TGTGCCAGCAGTGAAGCGGAGTTGGCGGGAGTCACAGATACGCAGTATTTT
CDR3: CASSEAELAGVTDTQYF

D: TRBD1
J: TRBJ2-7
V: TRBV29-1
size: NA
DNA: TGCAGCGTGACTGGACAGGGACCTTACGAGCAGTACTTC
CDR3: CSVTGQGPYEQYF

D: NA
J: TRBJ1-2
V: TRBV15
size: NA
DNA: TGTGCCACCAGCAGCGGAAATCAGGGCTCCTATGGCTACACCTTC
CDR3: CATSSGNQGSYGYTF

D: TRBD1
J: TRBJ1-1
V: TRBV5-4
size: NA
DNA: TGTGCCAGCAGCCTCAAGACAGGGCCCACTGAAGCTTTCTTT
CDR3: CASSLKTGPTEAFF

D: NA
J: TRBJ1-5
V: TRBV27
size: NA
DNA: TGTGCCAGCAGACAGACCTTAGAAGATCAGCCCCAGCATTTT
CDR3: CASRQTLEDQPQHF

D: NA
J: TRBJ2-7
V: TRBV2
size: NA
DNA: TGTGCCAGCAGTGATGCATGGACCGGGAACGAGCAGTACTTC
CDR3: CASSDAWTGNEQYF

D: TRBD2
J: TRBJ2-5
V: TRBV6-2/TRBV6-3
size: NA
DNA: TGTGCCAGCAGTTACGGGACTAGCGGATCGGAGACCCAGTACTTC
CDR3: CASSYGTSGSETQYF

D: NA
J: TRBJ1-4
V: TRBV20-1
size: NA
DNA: TGCAGTGCTAGTCGGGACAACGATGAAAAACTGTTTTTT
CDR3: CSASRDNDEKLFF

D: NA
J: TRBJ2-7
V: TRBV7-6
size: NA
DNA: TGTGCCAGCAGCCAATATCCGACAGGTCCCTACGAGCAGTACTTC
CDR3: CASSQYPTGPYEQYF

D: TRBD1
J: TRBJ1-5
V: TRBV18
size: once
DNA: TGTGCCAGCTCACTGGACAGGGGTGGCAATCAGCCCCAGCATTTT
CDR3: CASSLDRGGNQPQHF

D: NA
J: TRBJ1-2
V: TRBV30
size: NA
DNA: TGTGCCTGGAAAGCAGTAACGGGGAACTATGGCTACACCTTC
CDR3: CAWKAVTGNYGYTF

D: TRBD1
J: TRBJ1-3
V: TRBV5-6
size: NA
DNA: TGTGCCAGCAGCTTAGGAGGACAGGTCGGAAACACCATATATTTT
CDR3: CASSLGGQVGNTIYF

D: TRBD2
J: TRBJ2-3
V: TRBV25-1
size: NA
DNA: TGTGCCAGCAGTGACGGGGGACTAGCTAACCTCACAGATACGCAGTATTTT
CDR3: CASSDGGLANLTDTQYF

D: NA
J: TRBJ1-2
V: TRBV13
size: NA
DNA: TGTGCCAGCAGCGGAGCCGCGTCGGGGGTTGGGGATGGCTACACCTTC
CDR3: CASSGAASGVGDGYTF

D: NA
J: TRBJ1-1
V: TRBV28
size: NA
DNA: TGTGCCAGCACCATCGGGAGGGGTAGCTGGTCCACTGAAGCTTTCTTT
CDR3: CASTIGRGSWSTEAFF

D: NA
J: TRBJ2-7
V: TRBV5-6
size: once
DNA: TGTGCCAGCAGCGCCGGGGTGGAGCAGTACTTC
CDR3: CASSAGVEQYF